This T cell receptor (beta chain) was captured in a study of T cell responses to AZD1222 COVID-19 vaccine. The CDR3 consists of 14 residues. CDR1 is SGHVS and CDR2 is FQNEAQ in the germline V gene. The V and J ends lost 4 bases and 2 bases respectively, with 11 bases between them. Measured with immunoSEQ multiplex PCR; TCRdb has only the in-frame clones, and not every one. The sample includes about 130,000 clones, roughly 93% seen only once; the top ten take under 1.2%. This receptor was identified in an adult who received the AZD1222 COVID-19 vaccine. This chain joins TRBV7-8 and TRBJ2-5, with D possibly called TRBD1 or TRBD2 (5 bases each). The specimen was peripheral blood, collected 28 days after the second AZD1222 dose. DNA for the CDR3: TGTGCCAGCAGCTCCGGGACGTTTCAAGAGACCCAGTACTTC. Translated: CASSSGTFQETQYF.